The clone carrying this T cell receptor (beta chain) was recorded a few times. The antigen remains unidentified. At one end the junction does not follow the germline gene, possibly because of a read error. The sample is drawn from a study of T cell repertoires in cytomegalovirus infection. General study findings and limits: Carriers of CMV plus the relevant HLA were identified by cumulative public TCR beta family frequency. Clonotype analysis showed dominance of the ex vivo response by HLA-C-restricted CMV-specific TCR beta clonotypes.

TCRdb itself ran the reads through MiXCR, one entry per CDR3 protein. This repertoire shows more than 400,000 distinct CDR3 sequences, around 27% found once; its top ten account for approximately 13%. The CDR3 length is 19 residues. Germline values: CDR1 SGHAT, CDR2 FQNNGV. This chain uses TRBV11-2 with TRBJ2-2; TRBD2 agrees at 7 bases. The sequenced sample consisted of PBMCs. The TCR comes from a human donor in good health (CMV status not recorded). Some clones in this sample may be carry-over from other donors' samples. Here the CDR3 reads CASSLVLSRGRRYTGELFF. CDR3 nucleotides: TGTGCCAGCAGTTTAGTGTTGTCTCGCGGGAGAAGGTATACCGGGGAGCTGTTTTTT.